The T cell receptor beta chain under discussion was sequenced for a study of CD8 T cells in Susac syndrome. The CD8+ and CD4+ T cells were isolated magnetically using a negative isolation approach, whereas the TEMRA cells were enriched by FACS. In the case of this clonotype: Its antigen is undetermined.

Germline CDR1 SQVTM, CDR2 ANQGSEA. Deletions cut 7 bases from V and 1 base from J, with 13 bases between. The CDR3 consists of 13 residues. Study-wide findings and caveats: The study conceded that its TCR sequencing and HLA analysis involved relatively few individuals.

An amount of RNA that ranged from roughly 0.5 to 1 ug was reverse transcribed with random hexamers. Across 54 Vbeta and 13 Jbeta, TCR beta CDR3 was amplified with immunoSEQ multiplex PCR. TCRdb re-analysed the immunoSEQ multiplex PCR reads in MiXCR, keeping a single row per CDR3 protein. The data contain about 300,000 distinct CDR3 sequences, about 88% of them seen just once; the ten biggest clones take up around 0.12%. This TCR derives from a human donor with multiple sclerosis. The chain joins TRBV29-1 to TRBJ1-1; D might be TRBD1 (5 bases). Material for sequencing was CD8+ T cells from PBMCs. This CDR3 reads CSDIRDGNTEAFF. CDR3 nucleotides: TGCAGCGATATACGGGACGGGAACACTGAAGCTTTCTTT. Looking up the rest from reference TRBV29-1 and TRBJ1-1 gives the full variable domain: SAVISQKPSRDICQRGTSLTIQCQVDSQVTMMFWYRQQPGQSLTLIATANQGSEATYESGFVIDKFPISRPNLTFSTLTVSNMSPEDSSIYLCSDIRDGNTEAFFGQGTRLTVV.